One sample yielded the 17 T cell receptor beta chains listed below, sequenced in a study of blood T cell repertoires in COVID-19. Here immunoSEQ multiplex PCR was the method, and the copy in TCRdb shows in-frame clones only, minus some. The table records 250,000 to 300,000 clones, roughly 89% of them present only once. Specimen: peripheral blood. The source is a woman in her thirties with active or convalescent COVID-19.

The rearrangement links TRBV4-3 to TRBJ2-1; TRBD2 agrees at 12 bases. CDR1 and CDR2 (germline): LGHNA, YSLEER. The J segment lost 6 bases and the V segment lost 2 bases, leaving 2 bases of the junction unmatched. CDR3 length equals 15 residues. The CDR3 loop is CASSQSSGGANEQFF. Here the CDR3 DNA reads TGCGCCAGCAGCCAATCTAGCGGGGGGGCCAATGAGCAGTTCTTC.

The gene calls are TRBV10-1 and TRBJ1-5, with D unresolved. Trimming removed 0 bases from V and 5 bases from J, with 8 bases in between. Germline CDR1 WNHNN, CDR2 SYGVQD (reference sequence). The CDR3 is made up of 14 amino acids. In DNA, the CDR3 is TGCGCCAGCAGTGAGTCAAGTGGAGATCAGCCCCAGCATTTT. Protein product: CASSESSGDQPQHF.

This clone was observed a few times. V and J are TRBV12-2 and TRBJ1-2. TRBV12-2 is deemed a pseudogene. The CDR3 loop spans 13 amino acids. For the CDR3, the DNA is TGTGCAAGTCGCCCCGGACTTAACTATGGCTACACCTTC. Translation gives CASRPGLNYGYTF.

The rearrangement uses TRBV9 and TRBJ2-1; 10 positions match TRBD1. Per the germline V gene, CDR1 is SGDLS and CDR2 is YYNGEE. The CDR3 spans 16 residues. V trimming: 4 bases; J trimming: 3 bases; junction bases outside the gene matches: 7. CDR3 sequence: CASSILGQGNYNEQFF. In DNA, the CDR3 is TGTGCCAGCAGCATACTGGGACAGGGGAACTACAATGAGCAGTTCTTC. The full variable domain, rest sourced from reference TRBV9 and TRBJ2-1, is DSGVTQTPKHLITATGQRVTLRCSPRSGDLSVYWYQQSLDQGLQFLIQYYNGEERAKGNILERFSAQQFPDLHSELNLSSLELGDSALYFCASSILGQGNYNEQFFGPGTRLTVL.

The chain joins TRBV7-2 to TRBJ1-2; weak D call: TRBD1 (5 bases). In germline, CDR1 is SGHTA, CDR2 FQGNSA. The CDR3 consists of 17 residues. Deletions cut 5 bases from V and 8 bases from J, with 27 bases between. CDR3 protein: CASSPSSGGRSAGGYTF. The CDR3 DNA reads TGTGCCAGCAGCCCTAGTTCCGGGGGACGGTCGGCTGGGGGCTACACCTTC.

The chain uses TRBV7-2 and TRBJ2-7, with D hard to call. Trimming removed 5 bases from V and 3 bases from J, with 14 bases in between. CDR3 length: 14 amino acids. Germline CDR1 is SGHTA and CDR2 is FQGNSA. The CDR3 sequence is CASSELNSNYEQYF. The DNA of the CDR3 is TGTGCCAGCAGCGAACTGAATAGTAACTACGAGCAGTACTTC.

This clone was recorded many times. J is TRBJ2-3 and V is TRBV15; no clear D gene. V lost 1 base and J 7 bases, leaving 9 bases between the germline ends. There are 13 residues in the CDR3. Germline V gene sequence: CDR1 LNHNV, CDR2 YYDKDF (reference sequence). CDR3 protein: CATSRVYDNTQYF. The CDR3 DNA is TGTGCCACCAGCAGAGTCTATGACAATACGCAGTATTTT. Looking up the rest from reference TRBV15 and TRBJ2-3 gives the full variable domain: DAMVIQNPRYQVTQFGKPVTLSCSQTLNHNVMYWYQQKSSQAPKLLFHYYDKDFNNEADTPDNFQSRRPNTSFCFLDIRSPGLGDTAMYLCATSRVYDNTQYFGPGTRLTVL.

The V and J genes are TRBV6-5 and TRBJ1-1; D perhaps matches TRBD1 (6 bases). The length of the CDR3 is 14 residues. The V end lost 7 bases, the J end lost 0 bases, and 12 bases lay between the germline ends. Germline CDR1 reads MNHEY; CDR2 reads SVGAGI. The CDR3, as DNA: TGTGCCAGCAACAGGGTGGTAATGAACACTGAAGCTTTCTTT. Amino acid sequence: CASNRVVMNTEAFF.

This clone was seen only a few times. The chain carries TRBV7-8 and TRBJ1-2, with 8 nucleotides matching TRBD1. CDR3 length equals 14 residues. The V and J ends lost 5 bases and 3 bases, in that order; junction bases with no gene match: 5. The germline CDR1 and CDR2 sequences are SGHVS and FQNEAQ. The CDR3 loop is CASSPGQGDYGYTF. The CDR3 DNA reads TGTGCCAGCAGCCCAGGACAGGGTGACTATGGCTACACCTTC.

V and J are TRBV18 and TRBJ2-7; 13 bases are shared with TRBD2. The CDR3 has 18 residues. With V trimmed by 3 bases and J by 0 bases, 8 bases remained unmatched. In germline, CDR1 is KGHSH, CDR2 LQKENI. The CDR3 region has the DNA TGTGCCAGCTCACCTGTGGGGACTAGCGGGGCAAACTCCTACGAGCAGTACTTC. This codes for CASSPVGTSGANSYEQYF.

V usage is TRBV18 and J usage is TRBJ1-4; D may be TRBD1 (5 bases). V lost 8 bases, J lost 4 bases, and 14 bases lay in between. Germline lookup yields CDR1 KGHSH and CDR2 LQKENI. This CDR3 is 14 amino acids long. The CDR3, as DNA: TGTGCCAGCGCCTTCAGGGTCCTTAATGAAAAACTGTTTTTT. Translated: CASAFRVLNEKLFF.

The genes are TRBV6-5 and TRBJ1-2; 9 nucleotides align to TRBD1. The CDR3 consists of 13 residues. In germline, CDR1 is MNHEY, CDR2 SVGAGI. The ends lost 10 bases at V and 4 bases at J; junction bases unmatched: 7. CDR3 coding DNA: TGTGCCACATTACAGGGGGCTGGCTATGGCTACACCTTC. Translating gives CATLQGAGYGYTF.

This clone has only one observation. The chain links TRBV21-1 to TRBJ1-5; the DNA was not used to check the table's D call, TRBD1. TRBV21-1 is given as a pseudogene. This CDR3 has 15 amino acids. The CDR3 loop reads CASSPSWASNQPQHF. The CDR3 coding sequence is TGTGCCAGCAGCCCCTCGTGGGCTAGCAATCAGCCCCAGCATTTT.

This clone was found a few times. The rearrangement uses TRBV28 and TRBJ1-6; TRBD1 matches at 12 bases. The CDR3 length is 17 residues. With 5 bases clipped from V and 10 bases from J, the junction kept 12 bases outside the gene matches. The germline CDR1 and CDR2 sequences are MDHEN and SYDVKM. CDR3: CASSPQGQGAPWSPLHF. CDR3 bases: TGTGCCAGCAGTCCCCAGGGACAGGGGGCGCCTTGGTCACCCCTCCACTTT.

The chain couples TRBV4-2 to TRBJ2-5; TRBD2 matches at 12 bases. After removal of 1 base from V and 5 bases from J, the junction contained 8 bases not matched to a gene. The germline V gene encodes CDR1 LGHNA and CDR2 YNFKEQ. This CDR3 contains 17 residues. CDR3 sequence (DNA): TGTGCCAGCAGCCAAGTCCCTAGCGGGGGGGCAGGGGAGACCCAGTACTTC. It is translated as CASSQVPSGGAGETQYF.

The chain has TRBV6-5 and TRBJ2-2; D is perhaps TRBD2 (7 bases). With 5 bases removed from V and 4 bases from J, the gap between germline ends came to 14 bases. Looked up from germline, CDR1 is MNHEY and CDR2 is SVGAGI. CDR3 size: 15 residues. The CDR3 region has the DNA TGTGCCAGCAGTATGGAGGGGGGGGGCACCGGGGAGCTGTTTTTT. Its translation: CASSMEGGGTGELFF.

This clone has a single count. This rearrangement joins TRBV6-4 to TRBJ1-4, with D perhaps matching TRBD1 (6 bases). Trimming stripped 5 bases from V and 7 bases from J, with 20 bases between. There are 16 residues in the CDR3. The germline V gene has CDR1 MRHNA and CDR2 SNTAGT. DNA of the CDR3: TGTGCCAGCAGTCATAAGGACAGCCCTGGGGGTGAAAAACTGTTTTTT. It yields the protein CASSHKDSPGGEKLFF.